Reported below is one TCR beta chain. Individuals aged roughly 18 to 95 years were recruited from roughly 22 US areas. The method was immunoSEQ multiplex PCR; TCRdb's version includes in-frame clones alone and lacks a portion of them. The table shows 150,000 to 200,000 clones, with roughly 88% occurring only once. This sample is part of a study of blood T cell repertoires in COVID-19. Germline V gene sequence: CDR1 LNHDA, CDR2 SQIVND (reference sequence). The CDR3 loop spans 15 amino acids. Trimming pared 3 bases from V and 1 base from J, leaving 12 bases between. The chain combines TRBV19 with TRBJ1-1; D not certain. The sample was PBMCs or T cells enriched from blood (not recorded which). The TCR originated in a woman aged 45-59 years who had recovered from COVID-19. The CDR3 DNA reads as TGTGCCAGTAGTATTGGTCGCAGGCCGAACACTGAAGCTTTCTTT. Amino acid sequence: CASSIGRRPNTEAFF. Full variable domain (outside the CDR3, taken from reference TRBV19 and TRBJ1-1): DGGITQSPKYLFRKEGQNVTLSCEQNLNHDAMYWYRQDPGQGLRLIYYSQIVNDFQKGDIAEGYSVSREKKESFPLTVTSAQKNPTAFYLCASSIGRRPNTEAFFGQGTRLTVV.